This T cell receptor (beta chain) derives from a study of blood T cell repertoires in COVID-19 (dated by TCRdb to 2018 to 2020). Regarding the study in general: Samples from collaborators originated in the United States, Italy and Spain and spanned both the acute and convalescent phases of COVID-19. The prospective study material was composed of cDNA or gDNA derived from T cells, B-cell-depleted T cells, or PBMCs. Subjects who had been exposed to COVID-19, were actively infected with it, or had recovered from it provided the deeply sampled blood TCRbeta repertoires that made up the dataset. The repertoires were made available in a free public database intended to serve as a resource for research on the immune response to SARS-CoV-2. The samples were drawn from the first 160 participants of the ongoing ImmuneRACE study and from 1,254 subjects provided by 6 global collaborators. The sample metadata nearly always contained a de-identified subject ID, COVID-19 status, age in years and sex. HLA class I and class II types, where available, came from metadata supplied by the sample provider rather than from assay-based typing.

General study outcomes and caveats: Clinical and demographic metadata were provided uncurated, with the amount varying by source and participant.

TCRbeta CDR3 regions were amplified from genomic DNA by means of the immunoSEQ Assay, a bias-controlled multiplex PCR. Under the source paper's analysis protocol: The number of nucleated cells in each sample was estimated by amplification of reference gene primers within the assay. Sequence reads were collapsed and filtered to measure the absolute abundance of every unique TCRbeta CDR3 rearrangement. For each sample, productive Simpson clonality was calculated as the square root of Simpson's diversity index across productive rearrangements. Held by TCRdb, this immuneACCESS table contains in-frame sequences only and omits some clones. Under half of the omission traces to an unresolved V gene where checked; the cause of the rest is unknown. V, J and clone size reflect that table, while D and trimming were determined from the DNA. The sample includes about 260,000 clones, with roughly four fifths observed a single time. Together, the top ten hold under 5% of the sample.

Notes on this clone: Its specific antigen is unknown. Base qualities are not recorded, but no much larger clone differs from it by a single base.

Participants in the prospective study were aged about 18 to 95 years, lived in 20 to 25 United States geographic areas, and enrolled through a virtual design. In the prospective study, cohorts were assigned on the basis of participant-reported clinical history obtained from a screening survey and a study questionnaire. In the prospective study, mobile phlebotomists collected whole blood, serum and a nasopharyngeal or oropharyngeal swab from each participant. Participants in the prospective study had the option to provide additional blood draws and questionnaires over a roughly 2-month period. Blood samples from the prospective study were shipped frozen or at room temperature prior to DNA extraction. According to the germline V gene, CDR1 reads MGHRA and CDR2 reads YSYEKL. Cut back by 1 base and 8 bases, the V and J ends lie 14 bases apart. The CDR3, from cysteine to phenylalanine, totals 15 residues. CDR3 DNA only is kept here, 45 bases in frame from base 1.

The source material was PBMCs or T cells enriched from blood (not recorded which). The V gene is TRBV4-1 and the J gene is TRBJ1-4, with no confident D gene call. The sequence derives from a man younger than 45 with acute COVID-19. The DNA sequence is given as TGCGCCAGCAGCCAAGTCCAAGGTCCCGGGGAAAAACTGTTTTTT. Its protein reads: CASSQVQGPGEKLFF.